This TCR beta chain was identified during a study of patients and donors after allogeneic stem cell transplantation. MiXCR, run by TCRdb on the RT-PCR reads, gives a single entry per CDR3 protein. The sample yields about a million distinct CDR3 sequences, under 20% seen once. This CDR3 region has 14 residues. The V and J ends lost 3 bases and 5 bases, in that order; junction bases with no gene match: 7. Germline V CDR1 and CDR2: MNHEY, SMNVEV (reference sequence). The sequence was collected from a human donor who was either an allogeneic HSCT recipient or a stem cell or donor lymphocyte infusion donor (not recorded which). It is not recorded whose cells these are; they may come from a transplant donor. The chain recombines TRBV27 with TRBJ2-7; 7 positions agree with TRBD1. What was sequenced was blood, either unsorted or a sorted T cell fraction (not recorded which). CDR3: CASSFGTENDEQYF. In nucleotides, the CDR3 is TGTGCCAGCAGTTTTGGGACAGAGAACGACGAGCAGTACTTC.